What follows are 22 T cell receptor beta chains derived from one specimen sequenced in a study of T cells after posttransplantation cyclophosphamide. Controls had myeloablative marrow grafts with methotrexate and calcineurin inhibitor, sampled at 1 year. The assay was immunoSEQ multiplex PCR, and TCRdb's table has in-frame clones only and misses some. The table records roughly 21,000 clones, roughly nine tenths of them present only once. The input for sequencing was PBMCs, taken less than 400 days after allogeneic stem cell transplant with calcineurin inhibitor and methotrexate. These receptors originate from a female patient in her thirties or forties who received an allogeneic stem cell transplant from an unrelated donor, was CMV-positive, and had acute and chronic GVHD. The graft donor may account for some of the T cells.

This clone occurred once. The rearrangement joins TRBV7-9 to TRBJ1-5; perhaps TRBD1 as D (6 bases). Germline CDR1 is SEHNR and CDR2 is FQNEAQ (reference sequence). The ends were cut back, 5 bases at V and 0 bases at J, with 8 bases in the middle. The CDR3 length is 14 residues. The CDR3 reads CASSPDSSNQPQHF. The CDR3, as DNA: TGTGCCAGCAGCCCGGACAGTAGCAATCAGCCCCAGCATTTT. Based on the CDR3 plus reference TRBV7-9 and TRBJ1-5, the full variable domain is DTGVSQNPRHKITKRGQNVTFRCDPISEHNRLYWYRQTLGQGPEFLTYFQNEAQLEKSRLLSDRFSAERPKGSFSTLEIQRTEQGDSAMYLCASSPDSSNQPQHFGDGTRLSIL.

The V call is TRBV28, the J call TRBJ2-7, with TRBD1 as a possible D gene (6 bases). Trimming removed 5 bases at V and 12 bases at J, with 17 bases between. Germline lookup yields CDR1 MDHEN and CDR2 SYDVKM. CDR3 length: 12 residues. Here the CDR3 reads CASSLQGVRLYF. The CDR3 DNA follows: TGTGCCAGCAGTCTACAGGGAGTACGTCTGTACTTC.

This chain uses TRBV7-2 with TRBJ2-7; 9 positions agree with TRBD2. V was clipped by 0 bases and J by 4 bases; unmatched bases: 7. The CDR3 spans 16 residues. Germline V gene lookup returns CDR1 SGHTA and CDR2 FQGNSA. The CDR3 is CASSLAGGRAAYEQYF. CDR3 coding DNA: TGTGCCAGCAGCTTAGCGGGCGGGAGGGCCGCTTACGAGCAGTACTTC.

The rearrangement uses TRBV18 and TRBJ2-1; possibly TRBD2 for D (5 bases). Trimming pared 8 bases from V and 7 bases from J, leaving 15 bases between. This CDR3 comprises 13 residues. CDR1 KGHSH and CDR2 LQKENI come from the germline V gene. The CDR3: CASTTPGGNEQFF. CDR3 sequence (DNA): TGTGCCAGCACCACACCAGGCGGGAATGAGCAGTTCTTC. The full variable domain, with the rest looked up from reference TRBV18 and TRBJ2-1, is NAGVMQNPRHLVRRRGQEARLRCSPMKGHSHVYWYRQLPEEGLKFMVYLQKENIIDESGMPKERFSAEFPKEGPSILRIQQVVRGDSAAYFCASTTPGGNEQFFGPGTRLTVL.

The J gene is TRBJ2-5, the V gene TRBV7-9, with D possibly TRBD1 on 5 matching bases. From germline, CDR1 is SEHNR and CDR2 FQNEAQ (reference sequence). The CDR3 is 14 residues long. The germline V and J ends were trimmed by 2 bases and 3 bases, with 10 bases remaining between them. CDR3 region: CASSLNTGKETQYF. The CDR3, as DNA: TGTGCCAGCAGCTTAAATACAGGAAAAGAGACCCAGTACTTC.

The CDR3 protein is CASSLGGGEKLFF. CDR3 DNA: TGTGCCAGCAGCCTGGGGGGGGGAGAAAAACTGTTTTTT. This chain links TRBV5-4 with TRBJ1-4; tentative D call: TRBD1 (5 bases). This CDR3 region has 13 residues. Germline assignment: CDR1 SGHNT and CDR2 YYREEE (reference sequence). Between the trimmed V and J ends, which lost 4 bases and 8 bases, there was a span of 12 bases.

CDR3 DNA sequence: TGTGCCAGCAGCCTCGGTGGTGGCGGCTACGAGCAGTACGTC. This translates into CASSLGGGGYEQYV. This chain links TRBV5-8 with TRBJ2-7; D ambiguous. The CDR3 totals 14 residues. Germline lookup yields CDR1 SGHTS and CDR2 YDEGEE. The V end was cut by 4 bases, the J end by 3 bases, with 14 bases between.

This chain uses TRBV6-5 with TRBJ1-5, with 9 positions matching TRBD1. V lost 2 bases, J lost 6 bases, and 2 bases stayed unmatched. Germline values: CDR1 MNHEY, CDR2 SVGAGI. The CDR3 spans 14 residues. CDR3 in amino acids: CASSYLGQGQPQHF. The CDR3, as DNA: TGTGCCAGCAGTTACCTGGGACAGGGTCAGCCCCAGCATTTT.

This clone showed up just once. CDR3: CASSVVTGGGSYGYTF. The CDR3 nucleotides are TGTGCCAGCAGCGTAGTGACAGGGGGCGGAAGCTATGGCTACACCTTC. This chain connects TRBV9 to TRBJ1-2; 10 bases are shared with TRBD1. CDR1 and CDR2 from the germline V gene are SGDLS and YYNGEE. J gave up 4 bases and V 0 bases, and 6 bases lay outside the gene matches. CDR3 length: 16 residues.

The rearrangement links TRBV6-5 to TRBJ2-1; maybe TRBD2 (5 bases). This CDR3 spans 14 amino acids. Trimming left V 2 bases short and J 6 bases short, with 11 bases between. CDR1 MNHEY and CDR2 SVGAGI come from the germline V gene. The DNA for the CDR3 is TGTGCCAGCAGTTACAGCGGACCCGGCAATGAGCAGTTCTTC. Its protein product is CASSYSGPGNEQFF.

V and J are TRBV6-6 and TRBJ1-1, with D tentatively TRBD1 (6 bases). The germline V gene encodes CDR1 MNHNY and CDR2 SVGAGI (reference sequence). V lost 7 bases and J lost 0, with 15 bases in between. The CDR3 loop spans 15 amino acids. The CDR3 protein is CASTMDRSMNTEAFF. For the CDR3, the DNA is TGTGCCAGCACTATGGACAGATCTATGAACACTGAAGCTTTCTTT.

The genes are TRBV5-8 and TRBJ1-1; 10 bases line up with TRBD1. Germline V gene data show CDR1 as SGHTS and CDR2 as YDEGEE. This CDR3 comprises 15 residues. J was trimmed by 5 bases and V by 4 bases; bases with no gene match: 8. In nucleotides, the CDR3 is TGTGCCAGCAGCCCGAGACAGGGGGCGCGGACTGAAGCTTTCTTT. Protein sequence: CASSPRQGARTEAFF.

The chain uses TRBV10-3 and TRBJ1-6, with 8 bases lining up with TRBD1. Per the germline V gene, CDR1 is ENHRY and CDR2 is SYGVKD. This CDR3 has 15 residues. V trimming: 0 bases; J trimming: 10 bases; junction bases outside the gene matches: 5. CDR3 loop: CAISESGQGKSPLHF. CDR3 nucleotides: TGTGCCATCAGTGAGTCTGGACAGGGTAAATCACCCCTCCACTTT.

The V and J genes are TRBV4-1 and TRBJ2-5; D gene uncertain. V lost 4 bases and J lost 2, with 14 bases in between. The V gene's germline CDR1 is MGHRA and CDR2 YSYEKL. The CDR3 has 15 residues. In DNA, the CDR3 is TGCGCCAGCAGCCTTCAGGCTCGCGAGCAAGAGACCCAGTACTTC. Residues: CASSLQAREQETQYF.

This chain links TRBV5-1 with TRBJ2-7; TRBD1 matches 8 bases. Germline V gene lookup returns CDR1 SGHRS and CDR2 YFSETQ. This CDR3 is built from 14 residues. After removal of 5 bases from V and 5 bases from J, the junction contained 9 bases not matched to a gene. The CDR3 sequence: CASRWDRPPNEQYF. The CDR3 nucleotides are TGCGCCAGCAGGTGGGACAGGCCACCCAACGAGCAGTACTTC.

This chain links TRBV28 with TRBJ2-7; 12 bases are shared with TRBD2. Unmatched junction bases numbered 9, after V lost 5 bases and J lost 4 bases. The CDR3 contains 16 residues. CDR1 and CDR2 (germline): MDHEN, SYDVKM. Written as DNA, the CDR3 is TGTGCCAGCAGTACCTTGGGACTAGCGGGCCCTTACGAGCAGTACGTC. Protein sequence: CASSTLGLAGPYEQYV.

The CDR3 protein is CASKPGTGGLYGYTF. The CDR3 DNA follows: TGTGCCAGCAAACCCGGGACAGGGGGACTCTATGGCTACACCTTC. The chain has TRBV5-4 and TRBJ1-2, with 11 bases matching TRBD1. CDR3 length: 15 residues. Per the germline V gene, CDR1 is SGHNT and CDR2 is YYREEE (reference sequence). V dropped 6 bases and J dropped 4; count of bases not matched to a gene: 8.

This clone came up once. This chain joins TRBV2 and TRBJ1-1; D is unclear. CDR1 and CDR2 from the germline V gene are SNHLY and FYNNEI. This CDR3 has 14 amino acids. Between the trimmed V and J ends, which lost 6 bases and 4 bases, there was a span of 15 bases. The CDR3: CASSAELVGTEAFF. The CDR3 coding sequence is TGTGCCAGCAGCGCCGAGCTCGTCGGCACTGAAGCTTTCTTT.

The chain couples TRBV18 to TRBJ2-7, with TRBD2 matching 8 bases. Looked up from germline, CDR1 is KGHSH and CDR2 is LQKENI. CDR3 length equals 13 residues. The V and J ends lost 3 bases and 5 bases, in that order; junction bases with no gene match: 3. CDR3 nucleotides: TGTGCCAGCTCACCGGGACTAGGAGACGAGCAGTACGTC. This codes for CASSPGLGDEQYV.

The chain joins TRBV25-1 to TRBJ1-1; perhaps TRBD1 as D (6 bases). This CDR3 is 15 amino acids long. Trimming removed 5 bases from V and 1 base from J, with 14 bases in between. Germline CDR1 MGHDK, CDR2 SYGVNS. CDR3 loop: CASSSPGGWNTEAFF. The CDR3 coding sequence is TGTGCCAGCAGTTCCCCGGGGGGCTGGAACACTGAAGCTTTCTTT.

The chain combines TRBV15 with TRBJ1-4; TRBD1 aligns across 7 bases. The CDR3 is 15 amino acids. CDR1 is LNHNV, CDR2 YYDKDF, per germline (reference sequence). The junction had 5 bases not matched to a gene; V was cut back by 6 bases and J by 1 base. The CDR3 sequence: CATRDRVVTNEKLFF. DNA for the CDR3: TGTGCCACCAGAGACAGGGTTGTAACTAATGAAAAACTGTTTTTT. Filled out from reference TRBV15 and TRBJ1-4, the complete variable domain reads DAMVIQNPRYQVTQFGKPVTLSCSQTLNHNVMYWYQQKSSQAPKLLFHYYDKDFNNEADTPDNFQSRRPNTSFCFLDIRSPGLGDTAMYLCATRDRVVTNEKLFFGSGTQLSVL.

V gene TRBV6-6 combines with J gene TRBJ1-4; 10 bases map to TRBD1. V lost 2 bases to trimming and J lost 6 bases; unmatched junction nucleotides: 6. Germline CDR1 MNHNY, CDR2 SVGAGI (reference sequence). This CDR3 is 16 amino acids long. The CDR3 loop is CASSYSLGQGDEKLFF. The CDR3, as DNA: TGTGCCAGCAGTTACAGCCTCGGACAGGGGGATGAAAAACTGTTTTTT.